These 15 T cell receptor beta chains originate from one sample sequenced in a study of cytomegalovirus exposure and HLA in healthy donors. PCR involved 60 Vbeta and 13 Jbeta primers. Using immunoSEQ multiplex PCR, the repertoire was profiled, and TCRdb retains in-frame clones only, with some absent. This table holds 150,000 to 200,000 clones, around 80% found once. The sequencing input was PBMCs. The receptors were gathered from a man aged 35-49 years in good health and CMV-seronegative.

The chain recombines TRBV7-9 with TRBJ2-7; 8 nucleotides line up with TRBD1. Germline values: CDR1 SEHNR, CDR2 FQNEAQ (reference sequence). V shed 3 bases and J 7 bases; nucleotides not matched to a gene: 14. The CDR3 contains 16 residues. This chain's CDR3 is CASSFSLRDRTLEQYF. CDR3 nucleotides: TGTGCCAGCAGCTTTTCCCTCCGGGACAGGACCTTAGAGCAGTACTTC.

The chain uses TRBV9 and TRBJ1-2, with 9 bases aligning to TRBD1. The junction had 8 bases not matched to a gene; V was cut back by 3 bases and J by 5 bases. Germline V gives CDR1 SGDLS, CDR2 YYNGEE. There are 15 residues in the CDR3. The CDR3 DNA reads TGTGCCAGCAGCGCTAAAGGACAGGGGATATATGGCTACACCTTC. Protein sequence: CASSAKGQGIYGYTF.

The chain is built from TRBV5-1 and TRBJ2-3, with D uncertain. CDR1 and CDR2 from the germline V gene are SGHRS and YFSETQ. V shed 0 bases and J shed 6 bases, with 11 bases lying between them. The CDR3 covers 14 residues. The CDR3 nucleotides are TGCGCCAGCAGCTTGGGCGGCCCTGAGGATACGCAGTATTTT. Amino acids: CASSLGGPEDTQYF.

The genes are TRBV7-3 and TRBJ2-3; 10 positions agree with TRBD2. The CDR3 is made up of 19 amino acids. Germline V lookup: CDR1 SGHTA, CDR2 FQGTGA. Trimming took 2 bases from V and 2 from J; bases not matched to a gene: 13. The CDR3 DNA is TGTGCCAGCAGCTTAGTAGCGGGGGGCCTTGGAGGGGACACAGATACGCAGTATTTT. Its translation is CASSLVAGGLGGDTDTQYF.

This rearrangement joins TRBV4-3 to TRBJ2-6; tentatively, D is TRBD1 (5 bases). The CDR3 extends over 13 amino acids. Deletions cut 4 bases from V and 11 bases from J, with 12 bases between. CDR1 LGHNA and CDR2 YSLEER come from the germline V gene. For the CDR3, the DNA is TGCGCCAGCAGCCCCCTCAGGGTGGACGTCCTGACTTTC. Translated: CASSPLRVDVLTF.

The rearrangement uses TRBV4-2 and TRBJ2-5; 13 bases map to TRBD2. Germline V gene lookup returns CDR1 LGHNA and CDR2 YNFKEQ. J was trimmed by 0 bases and V by 4 bases; bases with no gene match: 2. This CDR3 spans 16 amino acids. CDR3 nucleotides: TGTGCCAGCAGCCCCGGACTAGCGGGGGACCAAGAGACCCAGTACTTC. Translated, it gives CASSPGLAGDQETQYF.

This chain uses TRBV6-5 with TRBJ2-3, with 9 positions matching TRBD1. V lost 6 bases to trimming and J lost 6 bases; unmatched junction nucleotides: 7. Germline lookup yields CDR1 MNHEY and CDR2 SVGAGI. The length of the CDR3 is 14 residues. The CDR3 sequence: CASSSGTGYDTQYF. The CDR3 DNA sequence: TGTGCCAGCAGCTCCGGGACAGGGTACGATACGCAGTATTTT.

The CDR3 loop reads CASTTDRRNTGELFF. The CDR3, as DNA: TGCGCCAGCACTACAGACAGGCGAAACACCGGGGAGCTGTTTTTT. This rearrangement joins TRBV4-1 to TRBJ2-2, with D possibly being TRBD1 (6 bases). V lost 7 bases to trimming and J lost 2 bases, with 14 bases between them. CDR1 is MGHRA, CDR2 YSYEKL, per germline. This CDR3 has 15 amino acids.

This chain uses TRBV30 with TRBJ2-3; TRBD2 matches 11 bases. V lost 2 bases and J lost 4; bases outside the gene matches: 5. The CDR3 has 15 amino acids. CDR1 and CDR2 (germline): GTSNPN, SVGIG (reference sequence). The CDR3 DNA sequence: TGTGCCTGGAGTCGTAGCGGGGGGGCAGCAGATACGCAGTATTTT. Translation: CAWSRSGGAADTQYF.

The genes are TRBV5-8 and TRBJ1-2, with 8 bases that match TRBD1. The CDR3 is 15 amino acids. Trimming removed 0 bases from V and 4 bases from J; junction bases left unmatched: 5. Germline V CDR1 and CDR2: SGHTS, YDEGEE. CDR3 in amino acids: CASSLGQGAGYGYTF. In DNA form, the CDR3 reads TGTGCCAGCAGCTTGGGGCAGGGGGCTGGCTATGGCTACACCTTC.

The chain joins TRBV4-1 to TRBJ1-6, with D unresolved. The CDR3 runs 13 residues. The V gene's germline CDR1 is MGHRA and CDR2 YSYEKL. V lost 4 bases and J 10 bases, leaving 11 bases between the germline ends. This CDR3 is CASSREGDSPLHF. In DNA, the CDR3 is TGCGCCAGCAGCCGAGAAGGAGACTCACCCCTCCACTTT.

This clone showed up just once. This chain uses TRBV5-1 with TRBJ1-1; no clear D gene. This CDR3 has 15 amino acids. V was clipped by 1 base and J by 0 bases, with 10 bases between them. In germline, CDR1 is SGHRS, CDR2 YFSETQ. CDR3 residues: CASSLSARMNTEAFF. The CDR3, as DNA: TGCGCCAGCAGCTTGAGCGCTAGGATGAACACTGAAGCTTTCTTT.

The rearrangement joins TRBV11-2 to TRBJ2-3; 10 bases agree with TRBD2. There are 16 residues in the CDR3. Per the germline V gene, CDR1 is SGHAT and CDR2 is FQNNGV. With 1 base clipped from V and 3 bases from J, the junction kept 4 bases outside the gene matches. The CDR3 loop reads CASSLALAGETDTQYF. DNA for the CDR3: TGTGCCAGCAGCTTAGCTCTAGCGGGGGAGACAGATACGCAGTATTTT.

The chain recombines TRBV5-1 with TRBJ2-5; maybe TRBD1 (6 bases). The germline V gene has CDR1 SGHRS and CDR2 YFSETQ. Deletions cut 0 bases from V and 3 bases from J, with 12 bases between. The CDR3 is 15 residues long. The CDR3 protein is CASSLDGTKKETQYF. The CDR3, as DNA: TGCGCCAGCAGCTTGGACGGGACAAAAAAAGAGACCCAGTACTTC.

The chain recombines TRBV10-3 with TRBJ1-4, with 7 positions matching TRBD1. J was trimmed by 3 bases and V by 1 base; bases with no gene match: 2. There are 15 residues in the CDR3. Germline loops: CDR1 ENHRY, CDR2 SYGVKD. The CDR3 DNA is TGTGCCATCAGTGAGTTCGGGACAGCTAATGAAAAACTGTTTTTT. Translated, it gives CAISEFGTANEKLFF.